This TCR beta chain was sequenced in a study of regulatory T cells in long-lasting Graves disease. At least ten counts were recorded for this clonotype. Germline CDR1 LNHDA, CDR2 SQIVND (reference sequence). CDR3 length: 14 amino acids. With 4 bases clipped from V and 6 bases from J, the junction kept 4 bases outside the gene matches. Noted time point: newly diagnosed GD, antithyroid drugs for less than 3 months. The authors made the TCR library using RNA they extracted from PBMCs. CDR3-region Arm-PCR and iRepertoire HTBI primers produced the TCR beta libraries. One entry per CDR3 protein, called by TCRdb with MiXCR from the multiplex PCR reads. The table has about 540,000 distinct CDR3 sequences, approximately 12% seen once. This sample was also put to use in a study of T cells in Graves' hyperthyroidism and ophthalmopathy.

The TCR originated in a man aged 25 to 45 with Graves disease. The material sequenced was peripheral blood mononuclear cells (PBMCs), taken at new diagnosis, from a patient treated with antithyroid drugs. This chain uses TRBV19 with TRBJ2-2; TRBD2 matches at 8 bases. The DNA for the CDR3 is TGTGCCAGTAGTACCTTAGCGGGACCCGGGGAGCTGTTTTTT. Its protein product is CASSTLAGPGELFF.